This is a list of T cell receptor beta chains from one sample in a study of blood T cell repertoires in COVID-19. Sequenced by immunoSEQ multiplex PCR; TCRdb stores in-frame clones only, minus some. The sample has over 150,000 clones; approximately 86% are singletons. Sample: peripheral blood. These receptors came from a woman older than 75 with COVID-19, enrolled during active disease. CDR3s include the opening cysteine and the closing phenylalanine or tryptophan. The D gene is left open where the match is weak. A row's size may be missing; if present it is once, few, many or a size class.

j_call | clone_size | v_call | d_call | cdr3_aa | cdr3_nt
TRBJ1-4 | - | TRBV5-1 | TRBD1 | CASSRSGQGEEKLFF | TGCGCCAGCAGCCGCTCCGGACAGGGGGAAGAAAAACTGTTTTTT
TRBJ1-1 | once | TRBV7-8 | TRBD1 | CASSYLQGGDTEAFF | TGTGCCAGCAGCTACCTACAGGGGGGAGACACTGAAGCTTTCTTT
TRBJ2-3 | - | TRBV6-5 | TRBD2 | CASALAGQTTDTQYF | TGTGCCAGCGCACTAGCGGGACAAACCACAGATACGCAGTATTTT
TRBJ1-1 | - | TRBV2 | TRBD1 | CASSPTGVAEAFF | TGTGCCAGCAGTCCTACAGGGGTGGCTGAAGCTTTCTTT
TRBJ2-1 | - | TRBV24-1 | - | CATSDLVPRQGGGNEQFF | TGTGCCACCAGTGATTTGGTTCCCCGCCAGGGAGGAGGCAATGAGCAGTTCTTC
TRBJ1-2 | - | TRBV9 | TRBD1 | CASSSRDRVHTF | TGTGCCAGCAGCTCCCGGGACAGGGTGCACACCTTC
TRBJ1-2 | few | TRBV6-6 | TRBD1 | CASRTGEGGYTF | TGTGCCAGTCGGACAGGGGAAGGCGGCTACACCTTC
TRBJ2-1 | - | TRBV18 | - | CASSPPAPSNSGEQFF | TGTGCCAGCTCACCACCGGCCCCTTCTAACAGTGGTGAGCAGTTCTTC
TRBJ1-2 | - | TRBV25-1 | - | CASSWGTLNYGYTF | TGTGCCAGCAGTTGGGGGACACTAAACTATGGCTACACCTTC
TRBJ2-1 | - | TRBV5-5 | TRBD2 | CASSSPLAGGYNEQFF | TGTGCCAGCAGCTCCCCGCTGGCGGGAGGGTACAATGAGCAGTTCTTC
TRBJ1-6 | - | TRBV12-5 | TRBD1 | CASGRDRDGTLHF | TGTGCTAGTGGTCGGGACAGGGACGGGACCCTCCACTTT
TRBJ2-7 | few | TRBV4-1 | - | CASSQQGWGYEQYF | TGCGCCAGCAGCCAGCAGGGATGGGGCTACGAGCAGTACTTC
TRBJ1-1 | - | TRBV9 | - | CASSVGLGADTEAFF | TGTGCCAGCAGCGTGGGCCTTGGAGCGGACACTGAAGCTTTCTTT
TRBJ1-4 | - | TRBV3-1/TRBV3-2 | - | CASSTSREGNEKLFF | TGTGCCAGCAGCACCTCCCGGGAGGGGAATGAAAAACTGTTTTTT
TRBJ2-1 | - | TRBV9 | - | CASSVQGYNEQFF | TGTGCCAGCAGCGTACAGGGGTACAATGAGCAGTTCTTC
TRBJ2-1 | few | TRBV3-1/TRBV3-2 | - | CASSQALVADSYNEQFF | TGTGCCAGCAGCCAAGCATTGGTAGCTGATTCCTACAATGAGCAGTTCTTC
TRBJ2-1 | - | TRBV5-1 | TRBD2 | CASSPRSGGTEQFF | TGCGCCAGCAGCCCGAGGAGCGGGGGGACTGAGCAGTTCTTC